The sample holds a few counts of the clone carrying this T cell receptor beta chain. Its antigen remains unknown. The protocol was immunoSEQ multiplex PCR, while the TCRdb copy is restricted to in-frame clones and leaves out a portion. The data show fewer than 100,000 clones, with about 93% seen just once and about 1.5% held by the top ten. The record originates from a study of human versus mouse CDR3 diversity and MHC coevolution. Whole-study findings and limits: Most of the three human donors had the lowest clonal inequality. Compared with mice, human CDR3s carried more deletions and insertions on average.

From germline, CDR1 is SEHNR and CDR2 FQNEAQ (reference sequence). CDR3 length: 12 amino acids. V lost 5 bases, J lost 5 bases, and 9 bases lay in between. This clonotype was sampled from a person aged 25 to 75 in good health. The V gene is TRBV7-9, the J gene TRBJ1-1; TRBD1 might be the D (5 bases). Material: naive CD4+ T cells from blood. Stated subset: CD45RO-negative CD62L-positive naive CD4 T cells. The CDR3 reads CASSRDSTEAFF. The CDR3 bases are TGTGCCAGCAGCCGGGACTCAACTGAAGCTTTCTTT.